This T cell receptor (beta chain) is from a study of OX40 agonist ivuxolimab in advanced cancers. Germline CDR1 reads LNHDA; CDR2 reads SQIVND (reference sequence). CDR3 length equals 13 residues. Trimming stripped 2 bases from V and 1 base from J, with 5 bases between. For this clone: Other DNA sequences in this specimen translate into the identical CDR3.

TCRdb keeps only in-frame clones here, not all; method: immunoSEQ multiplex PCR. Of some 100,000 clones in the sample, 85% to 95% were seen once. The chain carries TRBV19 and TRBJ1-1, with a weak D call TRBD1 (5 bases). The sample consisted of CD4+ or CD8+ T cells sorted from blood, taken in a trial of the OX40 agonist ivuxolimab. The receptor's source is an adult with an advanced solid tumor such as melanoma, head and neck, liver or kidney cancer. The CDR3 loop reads CASSIRGNTEAFF. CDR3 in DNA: TGTGCCAGTAGTATAAGGGGGAACACTGAAGCTTTCTTT. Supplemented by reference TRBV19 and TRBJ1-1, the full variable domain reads DGGITQSPKYLFRKEGQNVTLSCEQNLNHDAMYWYRQDPGQGLRLIYYSQIVNDFQKGDIAEGYSVSREKKESFPLTVTSAQKNPTAFYLCASSIRGNTEAFFGQGTRLTVV.